This TCR beta chain was recovered during a study of post-analysis software for immune sequencing data. cDNA libraries of TCR beta carried unique molecular identifiers. Researchers reported roughly 0.5 million cDNA molecules coming from about 1 to 10 million T cells. TCRdb analysed the PCR reads with MiXCR anew, one entry per CDR3 protein. This table holds approximately 250,000 distinct CDR3 sequences, 30% to 45% found once. Germline V gene lookup returns CDR1 MNHEY and CDR2 SMNVEV (reference sequence). Germline trimming cut 8 bases from V and 4 bases from J; bases unmatched to any gene: 3. This CDR3 has 15 amino acids. This clonotype was observed many times. What it recognizes is unknown. Study conclusions and caveats: Among multiple sclerosis patients, normalized Chao1 diversity was significantly below that of controls. About five TRBV segments were more frequent in patients than controls; TRBV5-6, TRBV5-1 and TRBV20-1 belonged to this group. Strong same-batch co-clustering of samples appeared with F measure clustering.

The TCR sequence derives from a girl aged 10 to 17 with multiple sclerosis. The chain carries TRBV27 and TRBJ2-1, with 15 bases matching TRBD2. Sequencing was done on a sample of blood. CDR3 in amino acids: CASRTSGGGYNEQFF. The CDR3 nucleotides are TGTGCCAGCCGGACTAGCGGGGGGGGTTACAATGAGCAGTTCTTC.